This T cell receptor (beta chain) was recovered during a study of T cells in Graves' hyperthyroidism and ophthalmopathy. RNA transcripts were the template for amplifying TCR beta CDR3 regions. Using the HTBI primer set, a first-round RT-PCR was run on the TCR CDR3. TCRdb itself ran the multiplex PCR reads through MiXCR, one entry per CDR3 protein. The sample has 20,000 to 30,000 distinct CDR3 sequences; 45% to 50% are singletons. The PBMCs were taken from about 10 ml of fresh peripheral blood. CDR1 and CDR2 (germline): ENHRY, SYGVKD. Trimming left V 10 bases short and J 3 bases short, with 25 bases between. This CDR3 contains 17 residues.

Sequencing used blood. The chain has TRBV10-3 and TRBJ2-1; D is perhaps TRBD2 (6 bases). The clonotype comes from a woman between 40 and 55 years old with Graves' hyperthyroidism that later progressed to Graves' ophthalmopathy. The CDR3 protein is CASGYQISGDYYNEQFF. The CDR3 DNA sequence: TGTGCCAGCGGTTATCAGATTAGCGGAGACTACTACAATGAGCAGTTCTTC.